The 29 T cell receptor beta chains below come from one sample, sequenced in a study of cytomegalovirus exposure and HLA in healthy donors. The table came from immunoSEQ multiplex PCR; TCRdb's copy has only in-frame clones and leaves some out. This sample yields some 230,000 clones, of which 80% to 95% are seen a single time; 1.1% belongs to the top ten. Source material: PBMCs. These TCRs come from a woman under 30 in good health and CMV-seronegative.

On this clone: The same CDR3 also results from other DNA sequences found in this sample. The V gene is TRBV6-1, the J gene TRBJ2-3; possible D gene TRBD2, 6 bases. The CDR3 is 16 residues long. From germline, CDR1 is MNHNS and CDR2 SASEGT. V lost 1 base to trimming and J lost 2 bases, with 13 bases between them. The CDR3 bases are TGTGCCAGCAGTGAAGGCGGGGATAGAGTCACAGATACGCAGTATTTT. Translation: CASSEGGDRVTDTQYF.

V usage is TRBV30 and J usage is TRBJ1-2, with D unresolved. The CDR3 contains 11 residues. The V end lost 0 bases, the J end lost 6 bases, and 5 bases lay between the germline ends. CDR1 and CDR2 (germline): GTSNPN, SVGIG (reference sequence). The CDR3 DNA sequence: TGTGCCTGGAGTGTACGGGATGGCTACACCTTC. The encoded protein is CAWSVRDGYTF.

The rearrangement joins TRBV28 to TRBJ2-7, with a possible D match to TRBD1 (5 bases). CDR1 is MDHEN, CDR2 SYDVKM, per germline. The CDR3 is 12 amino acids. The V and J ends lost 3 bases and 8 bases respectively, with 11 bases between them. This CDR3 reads CASSFPGRQQYF. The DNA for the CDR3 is TGTGCCAGCAGTTTCCCAGGGCGCCAGCAGTACTTC.

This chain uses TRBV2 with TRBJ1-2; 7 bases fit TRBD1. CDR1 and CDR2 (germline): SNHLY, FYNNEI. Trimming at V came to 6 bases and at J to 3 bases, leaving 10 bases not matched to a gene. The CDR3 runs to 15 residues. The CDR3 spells CASSYDREKDYGYTF. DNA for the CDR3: TGTGCCAGCAGCTATGACAGGGAAAAAGACTATGGCTACACCTTC.

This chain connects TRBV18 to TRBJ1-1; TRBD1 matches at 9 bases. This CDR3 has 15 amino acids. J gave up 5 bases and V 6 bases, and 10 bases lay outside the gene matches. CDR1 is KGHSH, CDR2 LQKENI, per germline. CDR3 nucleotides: TGTGCCAGCTCGCGTCGGACAGGGGAGGAGACTGAAGCTTTCTTT. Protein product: CASSRRTGEETEAFF.

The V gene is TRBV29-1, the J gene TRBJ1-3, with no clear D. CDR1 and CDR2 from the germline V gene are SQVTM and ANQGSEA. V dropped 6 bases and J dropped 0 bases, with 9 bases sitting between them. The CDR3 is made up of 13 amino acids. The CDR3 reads CSVRTSSGNTIYF. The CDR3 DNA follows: TGCAGCGTCAGAACCTCCTCTGGAAACACCATATATTTT.

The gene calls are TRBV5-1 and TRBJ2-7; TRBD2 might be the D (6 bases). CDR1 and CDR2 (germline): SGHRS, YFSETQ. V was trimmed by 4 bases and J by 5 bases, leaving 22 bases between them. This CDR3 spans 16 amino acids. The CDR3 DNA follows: TGCGCCAGCAGCCCGGGACCGCGAGGAGGGCTGGACGAGCAGTACTTC. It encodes CASSPGPRGGLDEQYF.

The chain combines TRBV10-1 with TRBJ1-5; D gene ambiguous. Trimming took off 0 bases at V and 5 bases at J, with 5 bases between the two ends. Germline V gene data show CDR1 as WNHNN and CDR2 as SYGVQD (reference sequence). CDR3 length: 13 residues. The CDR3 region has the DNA TGCGCCAGCAGTGAGTCTTCCTATCAGCCCCAGCATTTT. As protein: CASSESSYQPQHF.

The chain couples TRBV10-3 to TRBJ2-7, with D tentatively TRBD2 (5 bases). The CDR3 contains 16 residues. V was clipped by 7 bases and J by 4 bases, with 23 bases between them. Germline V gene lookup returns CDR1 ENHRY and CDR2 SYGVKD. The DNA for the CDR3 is TGTGCCATCAAGGAGCCGAGCGGCCCTGGGATTTACGAGCAGTACTTC. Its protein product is CAIKEPSGPGIYEQYF.

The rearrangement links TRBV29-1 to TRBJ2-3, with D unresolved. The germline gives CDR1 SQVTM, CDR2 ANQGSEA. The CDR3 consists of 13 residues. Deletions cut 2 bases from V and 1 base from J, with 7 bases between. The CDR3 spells CSVEQAGTDTQYF. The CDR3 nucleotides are TGCAGCGTTGAACAGGCCGGCACAGATACGCAGTATTTT.

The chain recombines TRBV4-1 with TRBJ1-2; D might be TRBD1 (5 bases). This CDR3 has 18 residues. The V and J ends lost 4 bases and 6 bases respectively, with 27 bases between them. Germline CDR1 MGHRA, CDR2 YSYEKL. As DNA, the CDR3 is TGCGCCAGCAGCCGCATTACCGACGGGGGTAGAGGGAAGAATGGCTACACCTTC. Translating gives CASSRITDGGRGKNGYTF.

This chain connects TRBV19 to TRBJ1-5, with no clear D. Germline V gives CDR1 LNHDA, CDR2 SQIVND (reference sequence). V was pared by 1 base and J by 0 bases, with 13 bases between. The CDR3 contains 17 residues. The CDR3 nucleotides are TGTGCCAGTAGTATAGGCGGCAGCCAATATAGCAATCAGCCCCAGCATTTT. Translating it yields CASSIGGSQYSNQPQHF.

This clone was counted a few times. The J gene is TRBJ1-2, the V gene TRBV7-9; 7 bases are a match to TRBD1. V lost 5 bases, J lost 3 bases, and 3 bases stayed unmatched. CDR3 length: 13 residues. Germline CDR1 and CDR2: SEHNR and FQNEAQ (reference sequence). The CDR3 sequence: CASSLDRDYGYTF. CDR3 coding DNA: TGTGCCAGCAGCCTCGACAGGGACTATGGCTACACCTTC.

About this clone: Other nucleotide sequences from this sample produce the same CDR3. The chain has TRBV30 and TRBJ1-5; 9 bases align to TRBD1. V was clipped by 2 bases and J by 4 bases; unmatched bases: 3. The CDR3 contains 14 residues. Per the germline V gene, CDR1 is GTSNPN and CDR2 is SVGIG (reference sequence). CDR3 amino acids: CAWSLGQGNQPQHF. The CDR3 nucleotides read TGTGCCTGGAGTCTGGGACAGGGAAATCAGCCCCAGCATTTT. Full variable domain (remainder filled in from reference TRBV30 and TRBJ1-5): SQTIHQWPATLVQPVGSPLSLECTVEGTSNPNLYWYRQAAGRGLQLLFYSVGIGQISSEVPQNLSASRPQDRQFILSSKKLLLSDSGFYLCAWSLGQGNQPQHFGDGTRLSIL.

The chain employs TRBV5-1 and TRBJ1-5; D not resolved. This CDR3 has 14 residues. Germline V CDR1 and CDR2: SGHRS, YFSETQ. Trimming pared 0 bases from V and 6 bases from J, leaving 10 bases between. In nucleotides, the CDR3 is TGCGCCAGCAGCTTGGCCATTGGAGGTCAGCCCCAGCATTTT. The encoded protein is CASSLAIGGQPQHF.

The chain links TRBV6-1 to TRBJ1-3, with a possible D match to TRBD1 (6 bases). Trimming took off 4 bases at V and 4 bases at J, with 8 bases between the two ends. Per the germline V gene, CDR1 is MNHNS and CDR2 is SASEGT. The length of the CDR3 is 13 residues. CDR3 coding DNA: TGTGCCAGCAGTGGGACAGCAGGAAACACCATATATTTT. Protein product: CASSGTAGNTIYF.

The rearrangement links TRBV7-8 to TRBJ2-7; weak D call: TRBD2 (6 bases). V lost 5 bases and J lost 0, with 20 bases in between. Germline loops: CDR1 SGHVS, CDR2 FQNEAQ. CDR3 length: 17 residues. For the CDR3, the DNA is TGTGCCAGCAGCCACTCTATATGGACTACCGTCTCCTACGAGCAGTACTTC. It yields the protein CASSHSIWTTVSYEQYF. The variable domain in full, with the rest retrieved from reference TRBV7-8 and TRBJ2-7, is GAGVSQSPRYKVAKRGQDVALRCDPISGHVSLFWYQQALGQGPEFLTYFQNEAQLDKSGLPSDRFFAERPEGSVSTLKIQRTQQEDSAVYLCASSHSIWTTVSYEQYFGPGTRLTVT.

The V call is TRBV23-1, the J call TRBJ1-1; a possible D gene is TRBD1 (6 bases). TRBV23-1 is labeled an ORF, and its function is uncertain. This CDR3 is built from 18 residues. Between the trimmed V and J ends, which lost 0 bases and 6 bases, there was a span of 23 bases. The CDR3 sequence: CASSQSVELQGDYAEAFF. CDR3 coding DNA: TGCGCCAGCAGTCAATCGGTCGAGCTACAGGGAGACTACGCTGAAGCTTTCTTT.

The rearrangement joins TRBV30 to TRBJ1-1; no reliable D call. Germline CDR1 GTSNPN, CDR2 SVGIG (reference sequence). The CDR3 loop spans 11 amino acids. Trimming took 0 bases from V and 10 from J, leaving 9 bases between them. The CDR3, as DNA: TGTGCCTGGAGTGTACCGCCCAGAGCTTTCTTT. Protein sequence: CAWSVPPRAFF.

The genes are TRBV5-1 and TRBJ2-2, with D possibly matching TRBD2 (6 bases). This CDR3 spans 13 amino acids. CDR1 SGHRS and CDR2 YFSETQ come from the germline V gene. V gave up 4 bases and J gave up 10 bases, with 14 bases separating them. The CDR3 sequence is CASSPGGMEELFF. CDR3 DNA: TGCGCCAGCAGCCCCGGGGGTATGGAGGAGCTGTTTTTT.

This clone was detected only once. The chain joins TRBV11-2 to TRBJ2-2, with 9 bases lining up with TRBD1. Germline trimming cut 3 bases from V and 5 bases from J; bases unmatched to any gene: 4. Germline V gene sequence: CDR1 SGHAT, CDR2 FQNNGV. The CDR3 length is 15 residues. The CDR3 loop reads CASSFGDRVTGELFF. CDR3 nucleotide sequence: TGTGCCAGCAGCTTTGGGGACAGGGTGACCGGGGAGCTGTTTTTT.

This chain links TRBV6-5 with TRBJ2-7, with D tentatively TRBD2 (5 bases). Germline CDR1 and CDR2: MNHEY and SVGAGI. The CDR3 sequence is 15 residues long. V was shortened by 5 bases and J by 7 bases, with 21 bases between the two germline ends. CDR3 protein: CASSRRLSSRAEQYF. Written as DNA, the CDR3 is TGTGCCAGCAGTCGCCGGCTTAGCTCGAGGGCTGAGCAGTACTTC.

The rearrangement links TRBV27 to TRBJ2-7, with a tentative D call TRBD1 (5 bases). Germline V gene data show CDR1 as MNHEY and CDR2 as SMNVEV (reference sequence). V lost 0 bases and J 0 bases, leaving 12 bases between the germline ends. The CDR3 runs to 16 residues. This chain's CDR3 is CASSLSGLDPSYEQYF. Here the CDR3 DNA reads TGTGCCAGCAGTTTATCGGGGCTAGACCCCTCCTACGAGCAGTACTTC.

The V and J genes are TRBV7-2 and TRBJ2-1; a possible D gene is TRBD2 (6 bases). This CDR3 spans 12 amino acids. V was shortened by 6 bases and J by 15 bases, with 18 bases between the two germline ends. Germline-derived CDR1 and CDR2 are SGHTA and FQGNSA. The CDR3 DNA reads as TGTGCCAGCAGTCCACCGGGACTTGATGGGTTCTTC. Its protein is CASSPPGLDGFF.

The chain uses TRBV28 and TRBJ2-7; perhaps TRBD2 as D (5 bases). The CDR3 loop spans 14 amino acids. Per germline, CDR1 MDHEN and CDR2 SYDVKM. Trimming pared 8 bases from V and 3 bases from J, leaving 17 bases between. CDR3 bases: TGTGCCAGCCGAACTGCCGGACGGGGCTACGAGCAGTACTTC. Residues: CASRTAGRGYEQYF.

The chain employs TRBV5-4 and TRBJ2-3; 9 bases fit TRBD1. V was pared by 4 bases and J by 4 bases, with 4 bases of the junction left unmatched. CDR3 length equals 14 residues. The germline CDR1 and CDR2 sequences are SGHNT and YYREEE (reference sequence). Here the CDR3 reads CASSPRDRADTQYF. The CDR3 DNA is TGTGCCAGCAGCCCCAGGGACAGGGCAGATACGCAGTATTTT.

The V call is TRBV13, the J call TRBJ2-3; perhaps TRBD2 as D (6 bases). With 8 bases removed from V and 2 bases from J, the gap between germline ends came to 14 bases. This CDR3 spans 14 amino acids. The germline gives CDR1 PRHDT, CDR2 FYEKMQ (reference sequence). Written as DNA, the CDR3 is TGTGCCAGCGAGTCCTCGGGACTCACAGATACGCAGTATTTT. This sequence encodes CASESSGLTDTQYF.

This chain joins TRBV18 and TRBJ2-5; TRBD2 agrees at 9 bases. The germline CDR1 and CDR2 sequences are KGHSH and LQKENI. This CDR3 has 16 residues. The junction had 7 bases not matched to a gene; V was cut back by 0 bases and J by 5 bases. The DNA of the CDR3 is TGTGCCAGCTCACCACCTTCGCTAGCGGGACCGGAGACCCAGTACTTC. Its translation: CASSPPSLAGPETQYF.

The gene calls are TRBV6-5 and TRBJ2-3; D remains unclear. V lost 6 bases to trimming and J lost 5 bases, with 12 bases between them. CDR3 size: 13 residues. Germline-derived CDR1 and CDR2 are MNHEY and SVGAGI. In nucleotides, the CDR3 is TGTGCCAGCAGGCCAGTAAATGGAGATACGCAGTATTTT. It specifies CASRPVNGDTQYF.